The source of this T cell receptor (beta chain) is a study of regulatory T cells in long-lasting Graves disease. On the study more broadly: The definition of persistent Graves' disease was over 5 years of antithyroid drugs with positive TSH receptor antibodies.

Time point reported: persistent/refractory GD, antithyroid drugs over 5 years with positive TRAb. Researchers made the TCR library from RNA that was extracted from PBMCs. Libraries of TCR beta came from iRepertoire HTBI primers plus Arm-PCR of CDR3 regions. Each CDR3 protein gets one entry after TCRdb re-called the multiplex PCR reads with MiXCR. The sample comprises roughly 470,000 distinct CDR3 sequences, around 21% of which are singletons, and 7% to 10% rests with the top ten. This clonotype was seen more than once but under ten times. Trimming removed 3 bases at V and 8 bases at J, with 23 bases between. This CDR3 has 15 amino acids. CDR1 is DFQATT and CDR2 is SNEGSKA in the germline V gene (reference sequence).

The TCR originated in a female donor with Graves disease. The chain joins TRBV20-1 to TRBJ2-7; D is ambiguous. Sequenced here: peripheral blood mononuclear cells (PBMCs), sampled when the disease was refractory, from a patient treated with antithyroid drugs. DNA of the CDR3: TGCAGTGCTAGTGCCTCACCGCGTCAGGCACCCAAGCAGTACTTC. Encoded protein: CSASASPRQAPKQYF.